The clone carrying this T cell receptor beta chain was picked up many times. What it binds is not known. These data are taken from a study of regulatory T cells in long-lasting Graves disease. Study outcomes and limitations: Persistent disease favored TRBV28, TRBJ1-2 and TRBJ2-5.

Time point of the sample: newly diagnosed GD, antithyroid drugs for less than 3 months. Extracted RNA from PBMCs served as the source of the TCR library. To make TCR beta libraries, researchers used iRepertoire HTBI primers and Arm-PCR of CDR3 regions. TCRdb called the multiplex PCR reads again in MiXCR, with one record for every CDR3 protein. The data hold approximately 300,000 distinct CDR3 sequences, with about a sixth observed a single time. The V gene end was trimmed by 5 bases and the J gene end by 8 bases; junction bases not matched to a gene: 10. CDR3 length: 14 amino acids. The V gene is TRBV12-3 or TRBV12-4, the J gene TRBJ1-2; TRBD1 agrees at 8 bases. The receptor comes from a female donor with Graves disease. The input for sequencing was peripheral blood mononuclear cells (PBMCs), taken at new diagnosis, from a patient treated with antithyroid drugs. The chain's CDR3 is CASSLQGAWDGYTF. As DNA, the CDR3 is TGTGCCAGCAGTCTGCAGGGGGCGTGGGACGGCTACACCTTC.